A selection of T cell receptor beta chains follows, all from one sample in a study of persistence of HIV-infected CD4 T cells. These receptors have no known antigen. This table comes from immunoSEQ multiplex PCR, and its TCRdb copy is limited to in-frame clones, with some not included. The sample yields roughly 32,000 clones, roughly four fifths seen once. Sequenced material: CD4+ T cells sorted from PBMCs after roughly 20-hour stimulation, taken from a patient who received antiretroviral therapy. The receptors originated from an adult woman with HIV who was CMV-seropositive. Both conserved end residues are part of each CDR3. Fields, in order: D gene, J gene, V gene, clone size, CDR3 DNA, CDR3 protein. The D gene is left open where the match is weak. Some rows have no size entry. The others give once, few or many, or a class for an expanded clone.

- | TRBJ1-1 | TRBV2 | few | TGTGCCAGCAGACCTATGGACAACACTGAAGCTTTCTTT | CASRPMDNTEAFF
TRBD1 | TRBJ1-5 | TRBV19 | - | TGTGCCAGTAGCAATCAGGGGGCGAGTCAGCCCCAGCATTTT | CASSNQGASQPQHF
- | TRBJ1-6 | TRBV6-1 | - | TGTGCCAGCAGTGAGGGTCAAAGTTCACCCCTCCACTTT | CASSEGQSSPLHF
- | TRBJ2-7 | TRBV20-1 | few | TGCAGTGCTGGGGTGGCAGAGCAGTACTTC | CSAGVAEQYF
- | TRBJ1-6 | TRBV18 | - | TGTGCCAGCTCACCACTACCGGACATGGATTCACCCCTCCACTTT | CASSPLPDMDSPLHF
- | TRBJ2-7 | TRBV5-1 | - | TGCGCCAGCAGCCTGAAATCAACTAGAGTCACGGAGCAGTACTTC | CASSLKSTRVTEQYF
TRBD1 | TRBJ1-1 | TRBV5-1 | - | TGCGCCAGCCGATGGACAGGGATGAACACTGAAGCTTTCTTT | CASRWTGMNTEAFF
TRBD2 | TRBJ2-2 | TRBV7-2 | few | TGTGCCAGCACCCCGGGGGGTGGGGCCGGGGAGCTGTTTTTT | CASTPGGGAGELFF
TRBD1 | TRBJ1-5 | TRBV6-2/TRBV6-3 | - | TGTGCCAGCAGTAGGACAGGGGGCAATAGCAATCAGCCCCAGCATTTT | CASSRTGGNSNQPQHF
- | TRBJ2-5 | TRBV6-5 | - | TGTGCCAGCTCTTCCCCCGCAGTGACCCTGGGGGCCCAGTACTTC | CASSSPAVTLGAQYF
TRBD1 | TRBJ2-3 | TRBV5-1 | - | TGCGCCAGCAGCGTGGGACAGGGGGGAGATACGCAGTATTTT | CASSVGQGGDTQYF
- | TRBJ2-7 | TRBV19 | large | TGTGCCAGTAGTATAGGAACGGGCTCCTACGAGCAGTACTTC | CASSIGTGSYEQYF
- | TRBJ2-5 | TRBV18 | once | TGTGCCAGCTCACCACCGGGGGTATGGGAGACCCAGTACTTC | CASSPPGVWETQYF
TRBD2 | TRBJ2-3 | TRBV30 | - | TGTGCCTGGAGAAGGGGCTTCGGGGGGGCCATAGATACGCAGTATTTT | CAWRRGFGGAIDTQYF
TRBD2 | TRBJ2-2 | TRBV19 | - | TGTGCCAGTAGTATAAAAGCGGGACTAGCCCCCGGGGAGCTGTTTTTT | CASSIKAGLAPGELFF
- | TRBJ1-2 | TRBV12-3/TRBV12-4 | few | TGTGCCAGCAGTTTCGGCAGAAACTATGGCTACACCTTC | CASSFGRNYGYTF
TRBD2 | TRBJ2-3 | TRBV13 | few | TGTGCCAGCAGCCCCGGGACTAGGAGCGCAGATACGCAGTATTTT | CASSPGTRSADTQYF
- | TRBJ1-2 | TRBV7-6 | - | TGTGCCAGCAGTCCCACCGGGAACTATGGCTACACCTTC | CASSPTGNYGYTF
- | TRBJ1-5 | TRBV7-8 | medium-sized | TGTGCCAGCAGCTTAAATAGCAATCAGCCCCAGCATTTT | CASSLNSNQPQHF
- | TRBJ2-2 | TRBV5-1 | - | TGCGCCAGCAGCCCCGGGACTGTCACCGGGGAGCTGTTTTTT | CASSPGTVTGELFF
TRBD1 | TRBJ2-2 | TRBV5-6 | few | TGTGCCAGCAGCTTCCGGGACAGGGGAGTCACCGGGGAGCTGTTTTTT | CASSFRDRGVTGELFF
- | TRBJ1-6 | TRBV19 | once | TGTGCCAGTAGTATGTCTAACGGACTGCTGATTCCCCAACCCCTCCACTTT | CASSMSNGLLIPQPLHF
TRBD2 | TRBJ2-3 | TRBV19 | - | TGTGCCAGTAGTAATCCGGGACTAGTCACAGATACGCAGTATTTT | CASSNPGLVTDTQYF
- | TRBJ2-1 | TRBV6-5 | - | TGTGCCAGCGGGGGCAGGGACAATGAGCAGTTCTTC | CASGGRDNEQFF
- | TRBJ1-3 | TRBV24-1 | - | TGTGCCACCAGTCGGGGCAGCTCTGGAAACACCATATATTTT | CATSRGSSGNTIYF
- | TRBJ1-1 | TRBV5-6 | - | TGTGCCAGCAGTTACCAGGGTGACACTGAAGCTTTCTTT | CASSYQGDTEAFF
TRBD1 | TRBJ2-1 | TRBV5-1 | once | TGCGCCAGCAGCGGGGGACAGGGAACCTACAATGAGCAGTTCTTC | CASSGGQGTYNEQFF
- | TRBJ1-2 | TRBV5-1 | - | TGCGTCAGCAGCCGATCGACAGTTTCGGACGGCTACACCTTC | CVSSRSTVSDGYTF
TRBD2 | TRBJ2-1 | TRBV19 | - | TGTGCCAGTAATCCCGGGACTAGTGATAATGAGCAGTTCTTC | CASNPGTSDNEQFF
- | TRBJ1-1 | TRBV7-6 | - | TGTGCCAGCAGCTTACAGGTCGCGGGGAACACTGAAGCTTTCTTT | CASSLQVAGNTEAFF
- | TRBJ2-1 | TRBV11-3 | - | TGTGCCAGCAGCTTAGGGGGATCCTACAATGAGCAGTTCTTC | CASSLGGSYNEQFF
- | TRBJ1-3 | TRBV28 | - | TGTGCCAGCAGTTTGTATACAGGGCTTGGAAACACCATATATTTT | CASSLYTGLGNTIYF
TRBD1 | TRBJ1-2 | TRBV7-2 | - | TGTGCCAGCAGCTTCACCCCCCAAACAGGGGGAGTTGGGTATGGCTACACCTTC | CASSFTPQTGGVGYGYTF